This entry is about one T cell receptor (beta chain). Measured with immunoSEQ multiplex PCR; TCRdb has only the in-frame clones, and not every one. The table shows a few hundred thousand clones, with roughly 85% occurring only once. The data stem from a study of blood T cell repertoires in COVID-19. The CDR3 loop spans 17 amino acids. Unmatched junction bases numbered 17, after V lost 4 bases and J lost 7 bases. Per the germline V gene, CDR1 is SGDLS and CDR2 is YYNGEE. This chain joins TRBV9 and TRBJ2-1, with 7 bases lining up with TRBD1. The sequence came from a man in his fifties who had recovered from COVID-19. Sequencing was done on a sample of peripheral blood. CDR3 DNA: TGTGCCAGCAGCCGGGACAGTTTCTCGTCCCCCCGTAATGAGCAGTTCTTC. This translates into CASSRDSFSSPRNEQFF.